These 20 T cell receptor beta chains came from one sample sequenced in a study of T cells in Graves' hyperthyroidism and ophthalmopathy. Amplification targeted TCR beta CDR3 regions from RNA transcripts. HTBI primers were employed in a first-round RT-PCR of the TCR CDR3. TCRdb itself ran the multiplex PCR reads through MiXCR, one entry per CDR3 protein. The sample shows 530,000 or so distinct CDR3 sequences, about half of them seen only once. The sequenced sample was peripheral blood or thyroid tissue (not recorded which). All receptors derive from a woman between 18 and 29 years old with Graves' hyperthyroidism.

The chain has TRBV29-1 and TRBJ1-2; D possibly corresponds to TRBD1 (5 bases). In germline, CDR1 is SQVTM, CDR2 ANQGSEA. Trimming removed 7 bases from V and 4 bases from J, with 16 bases in between. This CDR3 spans 13 amino acids. Here the CDR3 reads CSARTSGGYGYTF. In DNA, the CDR3 is TGCAGCGCCAGGACTAGCGGGGGCTATGGCTACACCTTC.

The V and J genes are TRBV18 and TRBJ1-1; possibly TRBD1 for D (5 bases). Looked up from germline, CDR1 is KGHSH and CDR2 is LQKENI. This CDR3 is 16 amino acids long. Deletions cut 2 bases from V and 1 base from J, with 14 bases between. CDR3 sequence reads: CASSPNRGKGNTEAFF. The CDR3 coding sequence is TGTGCCAGCTCACCAAACCGGGGCAAAGGGAACACTGAAGCTTTCTTT.

This clonotype showed up many times. V is TRBV7-9 and J is TRBJ2-5; 11 bases match TRBD2. This CDR3 contains 15 residues. V trimming: 5 bases; J trimming: 1 base; junction bases outside the gene matches: 3. The germline CDR1 and CDR2 sequences are SEHNR and FQNEAQ (reference sequence). CDR3 sequence reads: CASSPGLAGQETQYF. The CDR3 DNA reads as TGTGCCAGCAGCCCCGGACTAGCGGGCCAAGAGACCCAGTACTTC.

CDR3 in DNA: TGTGCCACCAGCGGGCCGGGACAGGGGGCCTACGAGCAGTACTTC. It codes for CATSGPGQGAYEQYF. The chain recombines TRBV15 with TRBJ2-7, with 11 positions matching TRBD1. V lost 5 bases, J lost 2 bases, and 5 bases stayed unmatched. There are 15 residues in the CDR3. Germline V gene data show CDR1 as LNHNV and CDR2 as YYDKDF (reference sequence).

About this clonotype: Its ends do not fully match the called genes, so a read error is possible. The J gene is TRBJ2-6, the V gene TRBV7-3; perhaps D is TRBD1 or TRBD2 (6 bases each). This CDR3 has 12 amino acids. CDR1 and CDR2 (germline): SGHTA, FQGTGA. The CDR3 DNA follows: TGTGCCAGCTCGGGGGCAGGGAGCACTGAAGCTTTC. Its protein is CASSGAGSTEAF.

Concerning this clonotype: Here the CDR3 omits its conserved ending phenylalanine or tryptophan, so a read error is the likely source. The DNA is left out, because the CDR3 cannot be placed on it with certainty; the CDR3 is given as TCRdb lists it. The rearrangement uses TRBV27 and TRBJ1-1; no check of the table's D call, TRBD1, against the DNA was made. The CDR3 is made up of 11 amino acids, end residues included. Looked up from germline, CDR1 is MNHEY and CDR2 is SMNVEV (reference sequence). The chain's CDR3 is CASSPRTGGTL.

This chain joins TRBV12-3 or TRBV12-4 and TRBJ2-3; D unclear. The CDR3 contains 12 residues. V was shortened by 6 bases and J by 3 bases, with 7 bases between the two germline ends. The CDR3 sequence: CASRSITDTQYF. In DNA form, the CDR3 reads TGTGCCAGCAGGTCGATTACAGATACGCAGTATTTT.

With respect to this clonotype: The junction differs from germline at one of its ends, possibly a read error. The chain has TRBV15 and TRBJ2-3; the D gene is possibly TRBD2 (5 bases). The CDR3 length is 15 residues. Per the germline V gene, CDR1 is LNHNV and CDR2 is YYDKDF (reference sequence). The CDR3 bases are TGTGCCAGCAGCGTCGGACGCGGGAGCACAGATACGCAGTATTTT. This gives the protein CASSVGRGSTDTQYF.

This chain uses TRBV2 with TRBJ2-1; the D is unclear. The germline gives CDR1 SNHLY, CDR2 FYNNEI. V was clipped by 7 bases and J by 9 bases, with 7 bases between them. The CDR3 loop spans 10 amino acids. CDR3 protein: CASNGIEQFF. CDR3 nucleotides: TGTGCCAGCAATGGAATTGAGCAGTTCTTC.

The V call is TRBV15, the J call TRBJ1-2, with D hard to call. Germline CDR1 LNHNV, CDR2 YYDKDF (reference sequence). This CDR3 has 14 residues. The V and J ends lost 3 bases and 6 bases respectively, with 14 bases between them. The CDR3 DNA follows: TGTGCCACCAGCAGTTTATCGGTGGGAGATGGCTACACCTTC. It yields the protein CATSSLSVGDGYTF.

The sample holds many counts of this clonotype. The chain carries TRBV20-1 and TRBJ2-7; D tentatively fits TRBD1 or TRBD2 (6 bases each). V was pared by 6 bases and J by 2 bases, with 14 bases between. The CDR3 is 13 amino acids. Germline assignment: CDR1 DFQATT and CDR2 SNEGSKA (reference sequence). The CDR3 DNA is TGCAGTGCCTTACAGGGACTTACCTACGAGCAGTACTTC. Translated: CSALQGLTYEQYF.

As to this clonotype: A much larger clone differs by one base, so this may be a read error. The genes are TRBV20-1 and TRBJ1-6; possible D gene TRBD1, 5 bases. Germline V lookup: CDR1 DFQATT, CDR2 SNEGSKA (reference sequence). The CDR3 loop spans 15 amino acids. CDR3 in DNA: TGCAGTGCTAGAGATCTCGGGGACGGTAATTCACCCCTCAACTTT. Its translation is CSARDLGDGNSPLNF.

This clonotype was found many times. V usage is TRBV9 and J usage is TRBJ1-2; D unclear. Trimming cost V 0 bases and J 1 base, with 10 bases left between them. This CDR3 has 15 residues. Germline CDR1 reads SGDLS; CDR2 reads YYNGEE. DNA of the CDR3: TGTGCCAGCAGCGTAGGGGCTGATCTTAACTATGGCTACACCTTC. Its protein product is CASSVGADLNYGYTF.

The genes are TRBV10-2 and TRBJ2-3, with D unclear. Germline V CDR1 and CDR2: WSHSY, SAAADI. This CDR3 has 12 amino acids. Trimming cost V 5 bases and J 10 bases, with 13 bases left between them. The DNA of the CDR3 is TGCGCCAGCAGTCCTACCATGGATGCGCAGTATTTT. Its protein is CASSPTMDAQYF.

This clonotype was recorded many times. The J gene is TRBJ2-7, the V gene TRBV7-9, with D unclear. Per germline, CDR1 SEHNR and CDR2 FQNEAQ (reference sequence). This CDR3 region has 13 residues. V lost 5 bases to trimming and J lost 0 bases, with 8 bases between them. The CDR3 DNA is TGTGCCAGCAGCCGCGGTGGCTCCTACGAGCAGTACTTC. This codes for CASSRGGSYEQYF.

In the case of this clonotype: A much larger clone is a single base away; this may be a read error. The V call is TRBV7-2, the J call TRBJ1-6; weak D call: TRBD1 (6 bases). Germline CDR1 and CDR2: SGHTA and FQGNSA. The germline V and J ends were trimmed by 5 bases and 7 bases, with 15 bases remaining between them. The length of the CDR3 is 15 residues. This CDR3 reads CASSHTKGGNSPLHF. CDR3 DNA sequence: TGTGCCAGCAGCCACACGAAGGGGGGGAATTCACCCCTCCACTTT. The whole variable domain, filled in from reference TRBV7-2 and TRBJ1-6, reads GAGVSQSPSNKVTEKGKDVELRCDPISGHTALYWYRQSLGQGLEFLIYFQGNSAPDKSGLPSDRFSAERTGGSVSTLTIQRTQQEDSAVYLCASSHTKGGNSPLHFGNGTRLTVT.

At least ten counts were recorded for this clonotype. The gene calls are TRBV19 and TRBJ2-7; D is unresolved. The CDR3 has 14 amino acids. Trimming pared 0 bases from V and 0 bases from J, leaving 6 bases between. Germline CDR1 and CDR2: LNHDA and SQIVND (reference sequence). This CDR3 is CASSIEYHSYEQYF. CDR3 coding DNA: TGTGCCAGTAGTATAGAATACCACTCCTACGAGCAGTACTTC.

This clonotype was seen repeatedly, ten times or more. This rearrangement joins TRBV12-3 or TRBV12-4 to TRBJ2-7, with a possible D match to TRBD2 (6 bases). This CDR3 comprises 15 residues. Trimming shortened V by 2 bases and J by 2 bases, and 13 bases separated the two germline ends. The CDR3 protein is CASSLLGGVPYEQYF. The CDR3 coding sequence is TGTGCCAGCAGTTTACTAGGCGGGGTCCCCTACGAGCAGTACTTC.

This clonotype has a count of ten or more. This sequence joins TRBV27 and TRBJ2-7, with 10 bases lining up with TRBD1. Germline lookup yields CDR1 MNHEY and CDR2 SMNVEV (reference sequence). This CDR3 has 14 residues. The J segment lost 6 bases and the V segment lost 5 bases, leaving 7 bases of the junction unmatched. CDR3 DNA: TGTGCCAGCAGTCCAGGGACAGGGGTCCTCGAGCAGTACTTC. Translated, it gives CASSPGTGVLEQYF.

This clonotype was seen only once. The genes are TRBV10-3 and TRBJ1-2; unclear D gene. The V and J ends lost 3 bases and 4 bases respectively, with 15 bases between them. This CDR3 has 15 amino acids. The germline gives CDR1 ENHRY, CDR2 SYGVKD. The CDR3 nucleotides are TGTGCCATCAGTGACACGGCTAGCGGGAGCTATGGCTACACCTTC. This translates into CAISDTASGSYGYTF.